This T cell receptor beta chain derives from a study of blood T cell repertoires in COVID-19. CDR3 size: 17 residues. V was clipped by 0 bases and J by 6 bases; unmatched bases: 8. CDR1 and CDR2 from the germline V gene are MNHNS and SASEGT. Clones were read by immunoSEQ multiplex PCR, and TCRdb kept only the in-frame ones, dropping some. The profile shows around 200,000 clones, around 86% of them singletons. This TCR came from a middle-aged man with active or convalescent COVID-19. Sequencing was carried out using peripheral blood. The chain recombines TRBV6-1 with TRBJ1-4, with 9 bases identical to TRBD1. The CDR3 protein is CASSEALYRGRDEKLFF. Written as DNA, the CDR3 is TGTGCCAGCAGTGAAGCCCTATACAGGGGGCGGGATGAAAAACTGTTTTTT.